One and the same sample provided the 20 T cell receptor beta chains below, sequenced in a study of cytomegalovirus exposure and HLA in healthy donors. The PCR made use of 60 Vbeta and 13 Jbeta primers. Produced via immunoSEQ multiplex PCR; TCRdb's table is partial and in-frame only. Here the sample spans 130,000 or so clones, about 73% being singletons. The sequenced sample consisted of PBMCs. These receptors were taken from a woman aged 40 to 49 in good health and CMV-seropositive.

In DNA form, the CDR3 reads TGCGCCAGCAGCTTCGGAGGGAGTCCAGATACGCAGTATTTT. Amino acid sequence: CASSFGGSPDTQYF. This chain uses TRBV5-1 with TRBJ2-3; possibly TRBD2 for D (6 bases). Germline loops: CDR1 SGHRS, CDR2 YFSETQ. The CDR3 length is 14 residues. V was cut by 2 bases and J by 4 bases, with 11 bases left in between.

The chain couples TRBV6-5 to TRBJ1-1, with D unresolved. This CDR3 is built from 12 residues. Trimming removed 2 bases from V and 5 bases from J, with 6 bases in between. CDR1 is MNHEY, CDR2 SVGAGI, per germline. Here the CDR3 reads CASSYSPTEAFF. Here the CDR3 DNA reads TGTGCCAGCAGTTACAGCCCAACTGAAGCTTTCTTT.

The J gene is TRBJ2-1, the V gene TRBV5-5; perhaps TRBD1 as D (8 bases). Trimming stripped 1 base from V and 4 bases from J, with 18 bases between. Germline CDR1 and CDR2: SGHKS and YYEKEE (reference sequence). The CDR3 spans 17 residues. In nucleotides, the CDR3 is TGTGCCAGCAGCTTGAGAACTACAGGGGGGGAATACAATGAGCAGTTCTTC. Its translation is CASSLRTTGGEYNEQFF.

This clone was seen only a few times. The chain combines TRBV6-6 with TRBJ1-4, with D tentatively TRBD1 (5 bases). Germline V gene data show CDR1 as MNHNY and CDR2 as SVGAGI (reference sequence). The CDR3 is 16 amino acids. Trimming took 4 bases from V and 8 from J, leaving 20 bases between them. The CDR3, as DNA: TGTGCCAGCAGTTTCCCGGGCGGGGCTTACGACGAAAAACTGTTTTTT. Its translation is CASSFPGGAYDEKLFF.

V usage is TRBV19 and J usage is TRBJ2-5; 8 bases match TRBD1. Germline-derived CDR1 and CDR2 are LNHDA and SQIVND (reference sequence). The CDR3 consists of 13 residues. With V trimmed by 6 bases and J by 5 bases, 5 bases remained unmatched. The CDR3 loop is CASSRTGQETQYF. The CDR3 DNA reads as TGTGCCAGTAGCAGGACAGGGCAGGAGACCCAGTACTTC.

This clone was seen just once. V and J are TRBV29-1 and TRBJ2-7, with 7 bases identical to TRBD1. J gave up 0 bases and V 6 bases, and 11 bases lay outside the gene matches. The CDR3 runs 15 residues. Germline V gene sequence: CDR1 SQVTM, CDR2 ANQGSEA. The CDR3 DNA follows: TGCAGCGTCGAAAATTGGGGACAGAGCTCCTACGAGCAGTACTTC. Its protein is CSVENWGQSSYEQYF.

The chain employs TRBV6-6 and TRBJ2-1; 14 bases agree with TRBD2. Germline-derived CDR1 and CDR2 are MNHNY and SVGAGI (reference sequence). The CDR3 is 15 residues long. The junction had 5 bases not matched to a gene; V was cut back by 3 bases and J by 10 bases. The CDR3 nucleotides are TGTGCCAGCAGTTATTCGGGACTAGCGGGAGACGAGCAGTTCTTC. This codes for CASSYSGLAGDEQFF.

V is TRBV6-1 and J is TRBJ1-5; D unresolved. Germline values: CDR1 MNHNS, CDR2 SASEGT. Between the trimmed V and J ends, which lost 2 bases and 2 bases, there was a span of 4 bases. The CDR3 totals 13 residues. CDR3 nucleotides: TGTGCCAGCAGTGAAACAGGCAATCAGCCCCAGCATTTT. Translating gives CASSETGNQPQHF.

The chain uses TRBV30 and TRBJ1-1, with D tentatively TRBD1 (5 bases). Germline V gene data show CDR1 as GTSNPN and CDR2 as SVGIG (reference sequence). The CDR3 has 13 residues. Trimming removed 5 bases at V and 1 base at J, with 11 bases between. CDR3 region: CAWGGDKNTEAFF. The CDR3 DNA is TGTGCCTGGGGGGGGGATAAGAACACTGAAGCTTTCTTT.

The genes are TRBV7-2 and TRBJ1-1, with D possibly being TRBD1 (6 bases). V gave up 2 bases and J gave up 6 bases, with 16 bases separating them. This CDR3 has 15 residues. Germline CDR1 is SGHTA and CDR2 is FQGNSA. The CDR3 protein is CASSLSQGGGPEAFF. CDR3 bases: TGTGCCAGCAGCTTATCCCAAGGGGGGGGGCCTGAAGCTTTCTTT.

In its sample, this clone was seen a few times. This chain links TRBV4-3 with TRBJ1-6; the D is unclear. CDR1 LGHNA and CDR2 YSLEER come from the germline V gene. The CDR3 totals 17 residues. V lost 0 bases, J lost 4 bases, and 13 bases lay in between. The CDR3 is CASSQDLRGGYNSPLHF. The CDR3 DNA reads TGCGCCAGCAGCCAAGATTTACGGGGAGGTTATAATTCACCCCTCCACTTT.

The chain links TRBV11-2 to TRBJ1-1; TRBD1 might be the D (5 bases). The germline CDR1 and CDR2 sequences are SGHAT and FQNNGV. The CDR3 is made up of 16 amino acids. Trimming pared 5 bases from V and 1 base from J, leaving 17 bases between. The CDR3 DNA reads as TGTGCCAGCAGCCCACAGTCGGGGGGGTGGAACACTGAAGCTTTCTTT. This gives the protein CASSPQSGGWNTEAFF.

The chain joins TRBV15 to TRBJ2-6; perhaps TRBD1 as D (6 bases). V was shortened by 2 bases and J by 0 bases, with 20 bases between the two germline ends. Germline V gene data show CDR1 as LNHNV and CDR2 as YYDKDF (reference sequence). The CDR3 has 20 residues. The CDR3 is CATSRSTRDTLISGANVLTF. The CDR3 region has the DNA TGTGCCACCAGCAGATCAACCCGGGACACGCTTATCTCTGGGGCCAACGTCCTGACTTTC.

This clone came up a few times. This chain connects TRBV5-1 to TRBJ1-1, with a weak D call TRBD1 (5 bases). This CDR3 has 16 residues. The germline V gene encodes CDR1 SGHRS and CDR2 YFSETQ. Trimming took 0 bases from V and 5 from J, leaving 17 bases between them. The CDR3 bases are TGCGCCAGCAGCTTGGAATCGGGACTCCCGGGAACTGAAGCTTTCTTT. Protein sequence: CASSLESGLPGTEAFF.

The genes are TRBV7-2 and TRBJ1-1; D is unresolved. Germline values: CDR1 SGHTA, CDR2 FQGNSA. The CDR3 sequence is 15 residues long. V was clipped by 4 bases and J by 1 base, with 13 bases between them. CDR3 protein: CASSSSGVQNTEAFF. The CDR3 coding sequence is TGTGCCAGCAGCTCGTCCGGGGTCCAGAACACTGAAGCTTTCTTT.

Points on this clone: The sample holds other DNA sequences that translate to the same CDR3. The rearrangement uses TRBV6-5 and TRBJ1-4; TRBD1 is a possible D gene (5 bases). Germline CDR1 reads MNHEY; CDR2 reads SVGAGI. V lost 0 bases and J lost 2, with 7 bases in between. This CDR3 comprises 15 residues. CDR3 sequence (DNA): TGTGCCAGCAGTTACTCAGGGGCCACTAATGAAAAACTGTTTTTT. It translates to CASSYSGATNEKLFF.

Regarding this clone: At the DNA level, this CDR3 is encoded by other sequences in the same sample as well. The chain combines TRBV2 with TRBJ1-5, with 9 bases that match TRBD1. The germline V gene has CDR1 SNHLY and CDR2 FYNNEI. The ends lost 6 bases at V and 4 bases at J; junction bases unmatched: 4. There are 14 residues in the CDR3. CDR3 amino acids: CASSEDRGNQPQHF. In DNA, the CDR3 is TGTGCCAGCAGCGAGGACAGGGGAAATCAGCCCCAGCATTTT. Combining the CDR3 with reference TRBV2 and TRBJ1-5 gives the whole variable domain EPEVTQTPSHQVTQMGQEVILRCVPISNHLYFYWYRQILGQKVEFLVSFYNNEISEKSEIFDDQFSVERPDGSNFTLKIRSTKLEDSAMYFCASSEDRGNQPQHFGDGTRLSIL.

The chain employs TRBV9 and TRBJ2-2, with D possibly TRBD1 on 5 matching bases. The CDR3 covers 13 residues. The germline V gene encodes CDR1 SGDLS and CDR2 YYNGEE. The V end lost 4 bases, the J end lost 3 bases, and 7 bases lay between the germline ends. For the CDR3, the DNA is TGTGCCAGCAGCTTACAGGACACCGGGGAGCTGTTTTTT. Protein: CASSLQDTGELFF.

The genes are TRBV19 and TRBJ1-1; tentatively, D is TRBD1 (6 bases). V lost 3 bases and J lost 1, with 24 bases in between. Germline V gives CDR1 LNHDA, CDR2 SQIVND (reference sequence). The CDR3 is 19 residues long. CDR3 nucleotides: TGTGCCAGTAGTATGGGGGGGCAGGGATGGGGAAGGGGGAACACTGAAGCTTTCTTT. Translation: CASSMGGQGWGRGNTEAFF.

CDR3 sequence: CASRQGFSNGYTF. As DNA, the CDR3 is TGTGCCAGCAGACAGGGGTTTTCGAATGGCTACACCTTC. The V gene is TRBV2, the J gene TRBJ1-2; TRBD1 matches 7 bases. CDR3 length: 13 residues. Germline V gene sequence: CDR1 SNHLY, CDR2 FYNNEI. The V and J ends lost 6 bases and 6 bases, in that order; junction bases with no gene match: 7.